Listed here are 27 T cell receptor beta chains from one sample, sequenced in a study of Tregs in tolerant kidney transplant recipients. This table comes from immunoSEQ multiplex PCR, and its TCRdb copy is limited to in-frame clones, with some not included. The data hold just under 65,000 clones, with less than 98% observed a single time. This specimen was Tregs from blood, taken before the transplant. These receptors all stem from a human donor who received a combined kidney and bone marrow transplant.

This chain connects TRBV30 to TRBJ1-2, with D possibly being TRBD1 (5 bases). Between the trimmed V and J ends, which lost 7 bases and 4 bases, there was a span of 19 bases. The germline CDR1 and CDR2 sequences are GTSNPN and SVGIG (reference sequence). This CDR3 region has 14 residues. Written as DNA, the CDR3 is TGTGCCTTTTTTGGGGGGGGGAGGAGCTATGGCTACACCTTC. This translates into CAFFGGGRSYGYTF.

The chain has TRBV27 and TRBJ1-6, with TRBD1 matching 7 bases. CDR1 is MNHEY, CDR2 SMNVEV, per germline (reference sequence). CDR3 size: 16 residues. After removal of 5 bases from V and 9 bases from J, the junction contained 13 bases not matched to a gene. The CDR3 protein is CASSLLDRAWSSPLHF. For the CDR3, the DNA is TGTGCCAGCAGTCTCCTAGACAGGGCTTGGAGTTCACCCCTCCACTTT.

The chain employs TRBV11-2 and TRBJ1-1; 9 nucleotides line up with TRBD1. The CDR3 is 14 amino acids. Germline loops: CDR1 SGHAT, CDR2 FQNNGV. J gave up 4 bases and V 5 bases, and 5 bases lay outside the gene matches. The CDR3 region has the DNA TGTGCCAGCAGCCTACAGGGGGCTAGCACTGAAGCTTTCTTT. It is translated as CASSLQGASTEAFF.

The chain joins TRBV5-1 to TRBJ1-2, with D perhaps TRBD1 (5 bases). Deletions cut 0 bases from V and 0 bases from J, with 18 bases between. CDR3 length: 18 residues. Germline V gives CDR1 SGHRS, CDR2 YFSETQ. CDR3 protein: CASSLDSLPGLTNYGYTF. CDR3 coding DNA: TGCGCCAGCAGCTTGGACTCCTTACCGGGACTCACTAACTATGGCTACACCTTC.

This chain connects TRBV19 to TRBJ1-6; D is unresolved. This CDR3 is 13 amino acids long. V lost 4 bases and J 7 bases, leaving 8 bases between the germline ends. CDR1 LNHDA and CDR2 SQIVND come from the germline V gene (reference sequence). The CDR3 DNA sequence: TGTGCCAGTAGTAAGACCGGGAATTCACCCCTCCACTTT. Protein: CASSKTGNSPLHF.

This chain uses TRBV28 with TRBJ2-7; 10 bases align to TRBD1. This CDR3 comprises 14 residues. Germline V lookup: CDR1 MDHEN, CDR2 SYDVKM. V gave up 6 bases and J gave up 3 bases; unmatched junction bases: 5. In nucleotides, the CDR3 is TGTGCCAGCAGCTTTCGGGACAGGGGCTACGAGCAGTACTTC. Its translation: CASSFRDRGYEQYF.

In this sample, this clone turned up once. The chain couples TRBV15 to TRBJ1-3, with a weak D call TRBD1 (6 bases). Germline CDR1 is LNHNV and CDR2 is YYDKDF (reference sequence). V gave up 3 bases and J gave up 4 bases, with 16 bases separating them. This CDR3 contains 16 residues. CDR3: CATSRERDNLGNTIYF. Written as DNA, the CDR3 is TGTGCCACCAGCAGGGAAAGGGACAACCTAGGAAACACCATATATTTT.

This chain joins TRBV11-3 and TRBJ1-1, with D perhaps matching TRBD1 (6 bases). Germline assignment: CDR1 SGHNT and CDR2 YENEEA. V was clipped by 5 bases and J by 10 bases, with 14 bases between them. There are 12 residues in the CDR3. For the CDR3, the DNA is TGTGCCAGCAGCGGGACAAAAAGGCGAGCTTTCTTT. Amino acids: CASSGTKRRAFF.

The chain is built from TRBV1 and TRBJ2-7; the table gives TRBD2 as D, unverified against the DNA. TRBV1 is described as a pseudogene. This CDR3 is built from 17 residues. CDR3 bases: TGCACCAGCAGCCAAGATCCGGTGGTAGCGGCCCCCTGGGAGCAGTACTTC. It specifies CTSSQDPVVAAPWEQYF.

The CDR3 DNA reads as TGTGCCAGCAGCAAATCGGGGAGCTACTATACCTACGAGCAGTACTTC. Protein product: CASSKSGSYYTYEQYF. The chain links TRBV21-1 to TRBJ2-7; the table's D gene call, TRBD2, was not cross checked with the DNA. TRBV21-1 is a pseudogene segment. This CDR3 is built from 16 residues.

V and J are TRBV4-2 and TRBJ2-3; 8 nucleotides agree with TRBD2. The CDR3 is 16 residues long. From germline, CDR1 is LGHNA and CDR2 YNFKEQ. V dropped 0 bases and J dropped 3; count of bases not matched to a gene: 5. The CDR3 reads CASSQEGREGTDTQYF. CDR3 in DNA: TGTGCCAGCAGCCAAGAGGGCCGGGAGGGGACAGATACGCAGTATTTT.

The J gene is TRBJ1-2, the V gene TRBV6-6; TRBD1 matches at 8 bases. Germline assignment: CDR1 MNHNY and CDR2 SVGAGI (reference sequence). The CDR3 is 15 residues long. With 8 bases clipped from V and 4 bases from J, the junction kept 12 bases outside the gene matches. The CDR3 DNA follows: TGTGCCAGCGAATATAGACAGGGGCGCAGCTATGGCTACACCTTC. Translating gives CASEYRQGRSYGYTF.

J is TRBJ1-2 and V is TRBV19; TRBD1 matches at 8 bases. The V and J ends lost 8 bases and 10 bases, in that order; junction bases with no gene match: 9. Germline CDR1 and CDR2: LNHDA and SQIVND (reference sequence). CDR3 length: 12 residues. Here the CDR3 DNA reads TGTGCCAGTTCTCAGGGGGCGCGGGACTACACCTTC. It translates to CASSQGARDYTF. The complete variable domain, with remaining parts taken from reference TRBV19 and TRBJ1-2, reads DGGITQSPKYLFRKEGQNVTLSCEQNLNHDAMYWYRQDPGQGLRLIYYSQIVNDFQKGDIAEGYSVSREKKESFPLTVTSAQKNPTAFYLCASSQGARDYTFGSGTRLTVV.

This chain links TRBV6-5 with TRBJ1-2; no reliable D call. V lost 4 bases to trimming and J lost 1 base, with 10 bases between them. CDR1 is MNHEY, CDR2 SVGAGI, per germline. CDR3 size: 14 residues. The CDR3 coding sequence is TGTGCCAGCAGTTCGGTACAGAGTAACTATGGCTACACCTTC. Translated, it gives CASSSVQSNYGYTF.

The rearrangement uses TRBV5-1 and TRBJ2-2; tentative D call: TRBD1 (6 bases). The V gene's germline CDR1 is SGHRS and CDR2 YFSETQ. The CDR3 extends over 12 amino acids. The V and J ends lost 4 bases and 7 bases respectively, with 8 bases between them. The CDR3 bases are TGCGCCAGCAGCGCGACAGGCGGGGAGCTGTTTTTT. Protein: CASSATGGELFF. Full variable domain (remainder filled in from reference TRBV5-1 and TRBJ2-2): KAGVTQTPRYLIKTRGQQVTLSCSPISGHRSVSWYQQTPGQGLQFLFEYFSETQRNKGNFPGRFSGRQFSNSRSEMNVSTLELGDSALYLCASSATGGELFFGEGSRLTVL.

The chain is built from TRBV7-9 and TRBJ2-3, with TRBD2 matching over 7 bases. CDR1 SEHNR and CDR2 FQNEAQ come from the germline V gene (reference sequence). This CDR3 region has 14 residues. Losses at the gene ends were 4 bases for V and 4 bases for J; bases not matched to a gene: 5. DNA for the CDR3: TGTGCCAGCAGCTCCCCTAGCGGCTCAGATACGCAGTATTTT. Its protein product is CASSSPSGSDTQYF.

V usage is TRBV5-1 and J usage is TRBJ2-3, with 8 positions matching TRBD1. This CDR3 spans 18 amino acids. CDR1 is SGHRS and CDR2 is YFSETQ in the germline V gene. V lost 4 bases, J lost 1 base, and 14 bases stayed unmatched. CDR3 region: CASSLWDRRTTRTDTQYF. CDR3 bases: TGCGCCAGCAGCCTATGGGACAGGAGGACAACCCGCACAGATACGCAGTATTTT.

The J gene is TRBJ2-3, the V gene TRBV5-1; 11 bases match TRBD1. The CDR3 length is 15 residues. Germline V CDR1 and CDR2: SGHRS, YFSETQ. The ends lost 2 bases at V and 3 bases at J; junction bases unmatched: 2. The CDR3 coding sequence is TGCGCCAGCAGCTTTGGGACAGGGGGGACAGATACGCAGTATTTT. Amino acids: CASSFGTGGTDTQYF.

V usage is TRBV19 and J usage is TRBJ2-1; 13 nucleotides line up with TRBD2. V was clipped by 6 bases and J by 4 bases; unmatched bases: 9. This CDR3 has 17 residues. The germline V gene has CDR1 LNHDA and CDR2 SQIVND (reference sequence). The CDR3 loop is CASRPFPTSGGYNEQFF. CDR3 sequence (DNA): TGTGCCAGTAGACCTTTCCCGACTAGCGGGGGGTACAATGAGCAGTTCTTC.

A single count supports this clone. The genes are TRBV18 and TRBJ1-1; tentative D call: TRBD1 (5 bases). CDR3 length: 14 residues. The germline V and J ends were trimmed by 1 base and 5 bases, with 11 bases remaining between them. Germline V lookup: CDR1 KGHSH, CDR2 LQKENI. The CDR3 here is CASSPLGGATEAFF. The CDR3 bases are TGTGCCAGCTCACCACTGGGGGGTGCTACTGAAGCTTTCTTT.

The CDR3 loop reads CASQRPGHIYTGELFF. The DNA for the CDR3 is TGTGCCAGTCAACGCCCGGGACATATCTACACCGGGGAGCTGTTTTTT. The genes are TRBV27 and TRBJ2-2, with D perhaps TRBD1 (6 bases). The CDR3 consists of 16 residues. V was pared by 9 bases and J by 3 bases, with 20 bases between. Germline CDR1 reads MNHEY; CDR2 reads SMNVEV (reference sequence).

CDR3 in amino acids: CASSPQGINYGYTF. The CDR3 DNA reads TGTGCCAGCTCACCCCAGGGGATCAACTATGGCTACACCTTC. V is TRBV18 and J is TRBJ1-2; tentative D call: TRBD1 (6 bases). V was pared by 3 bases and J by 2 bases, with 10 bases between. The CDR3 totals 14 residues. The V gene's germline CDR1 is KGHSH and CDR2 LQKENI.

The chain combines TRBV6-1 with TRBJ1-1; D remains ambiguous. Germline CDR1 is MNHNS and CDR2 is SASEGT. Trimming shortened V by 2 bases and J by 1 base, and 11 bases separated the two germline ends. CDR3 length: 15 residues. Here the CDR3 reads CASSEPRHPNTEAFF. Written as DNA, the CDR3 is TGTGCCAGCAGTGAACCCCGACACCCGAACACTGAAGCTTTCTTT.

CDR3 protein: CASGWGAGVRLVHEQFF. CDR3 nucleotide sequence: TGTGCTAGTGGTTGGGGAGCGGGAGTACGGCTTGTCCATGAGCAGTTCTTC. The chain links TRBV12-5 to TRBJ2-1; 8 bases line up with TRBD2. V lost 4 bases and J lost 8; bases outside the gene matches: 16. This CDR3 has 17 residues. Germline CDR1 is LGHNT and CDR2 is FRNRAP.

The genes are TRBV9 and TRBJ1-2; perhaps TRBD1 as D (6 bases). Germline V gives CDR1 SGDLS, CDR2 YYNGEE. There are 13 residues in the CDR3. Trimming removed 3 bases at V and 8 bases at J, with 14 bases between. The CDR3 coding sequence is TGTGCCAGCAGCGCCACAGGGATCCAGGGCTACACCTTC. As protein: CASSATGIQGYTF.

The chain joins TRBV30 to TRBJ2-1; D unresolved. The CDR3 sequence is 13 residues long. Germline CDR1 GTSNPN, CDR2 SVGIG (reference sequence). Trimming took 3 bases from V and 7 from J, leaving 13 bases between them. This CDR3 is CAWSLRGANEQFF. CDR3 DNA sequence: TGTGCCTGGAGCCTCCGCGGAGCTAATGAGCAGTTCTTC.

This CDR3 is CASSSPGLATYEQYF. The CDR3 DNA follows: TGTGCCAGCAGCTCTCCGGGACTAGCCACCTACGAGCAGTACTTC. The chain couples TRBV7-2 to TRBJ2-7; 9 positions match TRBD2. Germline CDR1 SGHTA, CDR2 FQGNSA. The junction had 6 bases not matched to a gene; V was cut back by 4 bases and J by 2 bases. The CDR3 extends over 15 amino acids.